This T cell receptor (beta chain) was sequenced during a study of CD8+CD57+ T cells in acquired aplastic anemia. Template material for TCR beta VDJ and CDR3 profiling consisted of genomic DNA. TCRdb passed the reads through MiXCR, listing each CDR3 protein once. The sample lists around 200,000 distinct CDR3 sequences; around 60% were seen once. The germline gives CDR1 SNHLY, CDR2 FYNNEI. V lost 7 bases and J 1 base, leaving 4 bases between the germline ends. The CDR3 has 11 residues. Those patients picked for sequencing had displayed CD8+CD57+ cell expansion on flow cytometry. The source of this sequence is a human donor with aplastic anemia. The specimen was sorted CD4+, CD8+, or CD8+CD57+ T cells (not recorded which) from PBMCs. The V gene is TRBV2, the J gene TRBJ1-1; no definite D call. This CDR3 reads CASTGNTEAFF. The CDR3 bases are TGTGCCAGCACCGGGAACACTGAAGCTTTCTTT.